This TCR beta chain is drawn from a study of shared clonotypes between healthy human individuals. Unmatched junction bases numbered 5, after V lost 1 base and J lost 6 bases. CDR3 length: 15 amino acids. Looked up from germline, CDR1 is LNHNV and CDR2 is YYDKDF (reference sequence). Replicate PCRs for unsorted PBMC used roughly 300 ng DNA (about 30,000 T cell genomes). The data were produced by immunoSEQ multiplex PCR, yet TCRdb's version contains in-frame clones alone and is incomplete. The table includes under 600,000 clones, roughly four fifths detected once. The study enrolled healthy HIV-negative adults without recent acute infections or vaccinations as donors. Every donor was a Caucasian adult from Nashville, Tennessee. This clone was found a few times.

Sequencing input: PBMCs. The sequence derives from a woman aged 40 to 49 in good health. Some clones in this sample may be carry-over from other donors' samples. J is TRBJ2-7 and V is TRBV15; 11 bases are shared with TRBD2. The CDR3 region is CATSRGLAGKGEQYF. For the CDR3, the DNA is TGTGCCACCAGCAGAGGACTAGCGGGAAAGGGCGAGCAGTACTTC.